This TCR beta chain was found in a study of beta chain features in type 1 diabetes. Study details: Researchers looked at roughly 110 million sorted cells across all samples. Whole-study findings and limits: Possibly, sequencing cDNA over-represented cells that had high TCR expression levels. Shortening that was moderate but significant affected the TCRB CDR3s of Type 1 diabetes patients in all four CD4+ subsets. VDJ junctions sequenced from type 1 diabetes patients showed fewer insertions and more deletions.

One heparinised blood draw averaging around 0.12 L was given by each donor. For this clone: The antigen is undetermined.

V lost 4 bases to trimming and J lost 5 bases; unmatched junction nucleotides: 9. This CDR3 is 15 amino acids long. CDR1 and CDR2 from the germline V gene are SGHTA and FQGNSA. Reverse transcription of all isolated RNA meant that expressed TCRB transcripts were sequenced. TCRdb's table, derived via immunoSEQ multiplex PCR, lists solely in-frame clones and lacks some. The repertoire includes more than 300,000 clones, 8.5% to 10% of them detected once, and about 0.64% sits in the top ten. The sequenced sample was central memory CD4+ T cells from blood. The rearrangement links TRBV7-2 to TRBJ2-7; 9 nucleotides align to TRBD1. The sequence came from a man aged 25-45 years with type 1 diabetes. The CDR3 is CASSSPRTGAHEQYF. The CDR3 DNA sequence: TGTGCCAGCAGCTCCCCCAGGACAGGGGCACACGAGCAGTACTTC.